The rows below give T cell receptor beta chains drawn from one sample of a study of T cell repertoires in cytomegalovirus infection. Antigens of these TCRs are unknown. TCRdb itself ran the reads through MiXCR, one entry per CDR3 protein. The sample carries 200,000 or so distinct CDR3 sequences, roughly two fifths recorded once. The sequenced sample was CD8+ T cells from cultured PBMCs, obtained from culture after CMV antigen stimulation. The receptors here all came from a human donor in good health (CMV status not recorded). Some clones in this sample may be carry-over from other donors' samples. Both conserved end residues are part of each CDR3. A D gene is named only where the DNA matches it firmly. A row's size may be missing; if present it is once, few, many or a size class.

V	J	D	size	length	CDR3	DNA
TRBV4-1	TRBJ1-2	TRBD1	NA	14	CASSPGTGVYGYTF	TGCGCCAGCAGCCCCGGGACAGGGGTATATGGCTACACCTTC
TRBV19	TRBJ2-7	NA	NA	15	CASSPEGTVIYEQYF	TGTGCCAGTAGCCCGGAGGGGACAGTGATCTACGAGCAGTACTTC
TRBV28	TRBJ1-1	NA	NA	15	CASSLAVGYRTEAFF	TGTGCCAGCAGTTTGGCTGTAGGGTATAGGACTGAAGCTTTCTTT
TRBV5-6	TRBJ2-1	NA	NA	16	CASSLGGGLSYNEQFF	TGTGCCAGCAGCTTGGGAGGGGGGCTCTCCTACAATGAGCAGTTCTTC
TRBV2	TRBJ1-2	TRBD1	NA	15	CASRPYRGRHYGYTF	TGTGCCAGCAGACCTTACAGGGGGCGCCACTATGGCTACACCTTC
TRBV9	TRBJ2-5	TRBD1	NA	14	CASSLPDRVETQYF	TGTGCCAGCAGCTTACCGGACAGGGTCGAGACCCAGTACTTC
TRBV27	TRBJ2-5	TRBD1	NA	14	CASSMGQGMKTQYF	TGTGCCAGCTCTATGGGACAGGGTATGAAGACCCAGTACTTC
TRBV7-9	TRBJ1-1	NA	few	16	CASSQDPIGGRTEAFF	TGTGCCAGCAGCCAAGACCCTATCGGGGGGAGGACTGAAGCTTTCTTT
TRBV15	TRBJ2-1	NA	NA	16	CATSRGGGSSYNEQFF	TGTGCCACCAGCAGAGGAGGCGGCAGCTCCTACAATGAGCAGTTCTTC
TRBV12-3/TRBV12-4	TRBJ1-5	NA	NA	15	CASSLWTEGDQPQHF	TGTGCCAGCAGTTTATGGACAGAGGGGGATCAGCCCCAGCATTTT
TRBV28	TRBJ2-1	TRBD2	many	15	CASSTGLAEYNEQFF	TGTGCCAGCAGCACGGGACTAGCGGAGTACAATGAGCAGTTCTTC
TRBV7-7	TRBJ2-5	NA	NA	14	CASSNTVGEETQYF	TGTGCCAGCAGCAATACAGTAGGTGAAGAGACCCAGTACTTC
TRBV10-3	TRBJ2-7	NA	few	12	CAISESLYEQYF	TGTGCCATCAGTGAGTCGCTCTACGAGCAGTACTTC
TRBV7-9	TRBJ2-1	NA	few	15	CASSLASGRLNEQFF	TGTGCCAGCAGCTTAGCTAGCGGCCGCCTCAATGAGCAGTTCTTC
TRBV11-2	TRBJ2-5	NA	few	14	CASSLAPDRETQYF	TGTGCCAGCAGCTTAGCCCCAGATCGAGAGACCCAGTACTTC
TRBV6-2/TRBV6-3	TRBJ2-5	TRBD2	NA	16	CASSYLAGTSRETQYF	TGTGCCAGCAGTTACCTGGCCGGGACTAGTCGGGAGACCCAGTACTTC
TRBV7-8	TRBJ2-2	TRBD2	NA	16	CASSHRLAGNTGELFF	TGTGCCAGCAGTCACCGACTAGCGGGGAACACCGGGGAGCTGTTTTTT
TRBV29-1	TRBJ1-1	TRBD1	few	12	CSVRTGAAEAFF	TGCAGCGTTCGAACAGGGGCAGCTGAAGCTTTCTTT
TRBV5-1	TRBJ2-1	NA	NA	14	CASSLAGTVDEQFF	TGCGCCAGCAGCTTGGCCGGGACGGTGGATGAGCAGTTCTTC
TRBV2	TRBJ2-1	TRBD2	NA	16	CASSVTGTSVYNEQFF	TGTGCCAGCAGTGTGACCGGGACTAGCGTCTACAATGAGCAGTTCTTC
TRBV27	TRBJ2-3	NA	NA	15	CASSRQAIARDTQYF	TGTGCCAGCAGTAGGCAGGCGATTGCTAGGGATACGCAGTATTTT
TRBV6-5	TRBJ2-4	NA	few	14	CASSYSAGPNIQYF	TGTGCCAGCAGTTACTCTGCAGGGCCAAACATTCAGTACTTC
TRBV27	TRBJ2-7	TRBD1	NA	15	CASSSPGQGPYEQYF	TGTGCCAGCAGTTCCCCGGGACAGGGCCCCTACGAGCAGTACTTC
TRBV6-2/TRBV6-3	TRBJ2-7	NA	many	12	CASSYQGYEQYF	TGTGCCAGCAGTTACCAGGGCTACGAGCAGTACTTC
TRBV7-9	TRBJ2-3	TRBD2	NA	16	CASSLNPAGSTDTQYF	TGTGCCAGCAGCTTAAACCCAGCGGGGAGCACAGATACGCAGTATTTT
TRBV29-1	TRBJ2-3	TRBD2	NA	15	CSVEASGRGTDTQYF	TGCAGCGTTGAGGCTAGCGGGAGGGGCACAGATACGCAGTATTTT
TRBV4-1	TRBJ1-1	NA	NA	17	CASSSADAGRVNTEAFF	TGCGCCAGCAGCTCCGCAGACGCGGGGCGTGTCAACACTGAAGCTTTCTTT
TRBV27	TRBJ2-1	NA	NA	15	CASSSGAGNYNEQFF	TGTGCCAGCAGTTCCGGGGCAGGGAATTACAATGAGCAGTTCTTC
TRBV12-3/TRBV12-4	TRBJ1-1	NA	NA	13	CASSAVLGGEAFF	TGTGCCAGCAGTGCCGTCCTAGGAGGTGAAGCTTTCTTT
TRBV20-1	TRBJ2-2	TRBD2	NA	13	CSARGSDTGELFF	TGCAGTGCTCGCGGGAGTGACACCGGGGAGCTGTTTTTT
TRBV25-1	TRBJ1-2	NA	NA	10	CATEWGGYTF	TGTGCCACGGAGTGGGGCGGCTACACCTTC
TRBV12-3/TRBV12-4	TRBJ1-4	TRBD1	few	13	CASSLAEQGELFF	TGTGCCAGCAGTTTAGCTGAACAGGGGGAACTGTTTTTT
TRBV7-9	TRBJ2-1	NA	few	15	CASSPEAGNYNEQFF	TGTGCCAGCAGTCCGGAGGCAGGGAACTACAATGAGCAGTTCTTC
TRBV7-6	TRBJ2-1	TRBD2	once	17	CASSQTISGSSYNEQFF	TGTGCCAGCAGCCAAACGATTAGCGGGAGCTCCTACAATGAGCAGTTCTTC
TRBV20-1	TRBJ1-4	NA	NA	12	CSAGRGGEKLFF	TGCAGTGCCGGGAGGGGGGGCGAAAAACTGTTTTTT
TRBV12-3/TRBV12-4	TRBJ1-4	NA	NA	14	CASSLGEGGEKLFF	TGTGCCAGCAGCCTCGGGGAGGGTGGTGAAAAACTGTTTTTT
TRBV4-1	TRBJ2-1	TRBD1	NA	15	CASSQGQGIYNEQFF	TGCGCCAGCAGCCAAGGACAGGGGATCTACAATGAGCAGTTCTTC
TRBV29-1	TRBJ2-3	TRBD2	few	16	CSVEKILAGGSDTQYF	TGCAGCGTGGAAAAAATCCTAGCGGGAGGGTCGGATACGCAGTATTTT
TRBV7-9	TRBJ2-5	NA	few	15	CASILTRGGRETQYF	TGTGCCAGCATCTTAACAAGGGGGGGCAGAGAGACCCAGTACTTC
TRBV29-1	TRBJ2-7	TRBD2	NA	15	CSVDRAGGPIGEQYF	TGCAGCGTTGACCGAGCGGGAGGGCCAATCGGCGAGCAGTACTTC
TRBV30	TRBJ1-5	NA	NA	15	CAWSVFKGPRQPQHF	TGTGCCTGGAGTGTATTCAAGGGCCCGCGTCAGCCCCAGCATTTT
TRBV6-1	TRBJ2-1	NA	NA	14	CASPPGARWDEQFF	TGTGCCAGCCCCCCCGGGGCCCGGTGGGATGAGCAGTTCTTC
TRBV2	TRBJ2-7	NA	few	14	CASSPARVSYEQYF	TGTGCCAGCAGTCCCGCCAGGGTGTCCTACGAGCAGTACTTC
TRBV9	TRBJ1-2	NA	NA	15	CASSPAAAGRYGYTF	TGTGCCAGCAGCCCCGCAGCAGCAGGTCGGTATGGCTACACCTTC
TRBV11-2	TRBJ1-2	TRBD1	NA	19	CASSLNAGTGASVNYGYTF	TGTGCCAGCAGCCTCAACGCCGGGACAGGGGCCTCGGTCAACTATGGCTACACCTTC
TRBV7-9	TRBJ2-7	NA	NA	11	CASSLASDTLF	TGTGCCAGCAGCTTAGCGTCCGACACCCTCTTC
TRBV7-8	TRBJ2-1	TRBD2	once	19	CASSLGLAGEGGSYNEQFF	TGTGCCAGCAGCTTAGGACTAGCGGGAGAAGGGGGCTCCTACAATGAGCAGTTCTTC
TRBV6-4	TRBJ1-3	NA	many	12	CASSCLRNTIYF	TGTGCCAGCAGTTGCTTGAGAAACACCATATATTTT
TRBV27	TRBJ2-7	NA	NA	15	CASSLSTGFSYEQYF	TGTGCCAGCAGTTTAAGCACAGGTTTTTCCTACGAGCAGTACTTC
TRBV13	TRBJ2-5	NA	NA	15	CASSLLGTGQETQYF	TGTGCCAGCAGCTTACTCGGGACGGGGCAAGAGACCCAGTACTTC
TRBV12-3/TRBV12-4	TRBJ2-1	TRBD1	few	18	CASRVRQGLGYGWNEQFF	TGTGCCAGCAGGGTCAGACAGGGTTTAGGGTACGGTTGGAATGAGCAGTTCTTC
TRBV28	TRBJ1-1	NA	few	13	CASTPTMNTEAFF	TGTGCCAGCACACCCACTATGAACACTGAAGCTTTCTTT
TRBV11-2	TRBJ2-1	NA	few	14	CASSLWGVSNEQFF	TGTGCCAGCAGCTTATGGGGGGTCTCCAATGAGCAGTTCTTC
TRBV12-3/TRBV12-4	TRBJ2-3	NA	NA	12	CASRPITDTQYF	TGTGCCAGCAGACCCATCACAGATACGCAGTATTTT
TRBV27	TRBJ2-2	TRBD2	NA	16	CASSPQFRGGHRELFF	TGTGCCAGCAGTCCGCAGTTCCGGGGGGGACACCGGGAGCTGTTTTTT
TRBV28	TRBJ2-2	NA	NA	14	CASSQTGNTGELFF	TGTGCCAGCAGCCAAACAGGGAACACCGGGGAGCTGTTTTTT
TRBV27	TRBJ2-7	NA	NA	13	CASSSHGAYEQYF	TGTGCCAGCAGTTCACACGGGGCCTACGAGCAGTACTTC
TRBV11-2	TRBJ2-1	TRBD1	NA	17	CASSSPLRDSSYNEQFF	TGTGCCAGCAGCTCCCCACTCCGGGACAGCTCCTACAATGAGCAGTTCTTC
TRBV7-9	TRBJ1-1	NA	NA	15	CARSSPGLGNTEAFF	TGTGCCAGAAGCTCCCCGGGACTGGGGAACACTGAAGCTTTCTTT